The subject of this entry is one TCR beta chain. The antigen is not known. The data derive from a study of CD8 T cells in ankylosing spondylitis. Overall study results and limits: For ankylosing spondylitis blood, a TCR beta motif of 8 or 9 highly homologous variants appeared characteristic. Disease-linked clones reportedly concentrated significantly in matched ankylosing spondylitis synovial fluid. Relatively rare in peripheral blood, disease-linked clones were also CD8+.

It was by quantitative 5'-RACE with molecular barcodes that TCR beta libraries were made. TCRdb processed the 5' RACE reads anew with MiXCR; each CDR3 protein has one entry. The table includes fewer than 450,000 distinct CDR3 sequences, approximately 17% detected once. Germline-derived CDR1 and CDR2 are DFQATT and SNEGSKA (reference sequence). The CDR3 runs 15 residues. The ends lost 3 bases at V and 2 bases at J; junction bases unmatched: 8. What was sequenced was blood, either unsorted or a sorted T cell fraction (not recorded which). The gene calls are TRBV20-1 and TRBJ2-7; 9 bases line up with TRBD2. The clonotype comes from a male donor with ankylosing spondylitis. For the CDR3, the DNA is TGCAGTGCTAGCGGGGCGGGAGGGCCCGCCTACGAGCAGTACTTC. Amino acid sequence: CSASGAGGPAYEQYF.